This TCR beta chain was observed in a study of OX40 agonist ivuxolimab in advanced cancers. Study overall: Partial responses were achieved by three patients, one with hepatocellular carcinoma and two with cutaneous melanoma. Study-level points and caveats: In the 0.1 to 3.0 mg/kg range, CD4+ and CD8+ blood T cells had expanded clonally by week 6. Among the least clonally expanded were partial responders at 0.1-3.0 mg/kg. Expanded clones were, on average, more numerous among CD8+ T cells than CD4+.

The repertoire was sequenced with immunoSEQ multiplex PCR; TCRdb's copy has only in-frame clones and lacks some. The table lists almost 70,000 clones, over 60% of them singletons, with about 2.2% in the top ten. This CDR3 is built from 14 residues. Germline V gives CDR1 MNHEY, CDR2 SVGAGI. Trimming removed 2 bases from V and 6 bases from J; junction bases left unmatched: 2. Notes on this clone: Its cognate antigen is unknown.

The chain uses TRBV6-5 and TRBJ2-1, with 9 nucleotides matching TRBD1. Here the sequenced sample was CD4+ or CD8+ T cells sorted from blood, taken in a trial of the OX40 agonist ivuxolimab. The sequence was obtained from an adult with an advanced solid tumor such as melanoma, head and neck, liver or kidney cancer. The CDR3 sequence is CASSYGTGSNEQFF. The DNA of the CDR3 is TGTGCCAGCAGTTACGGGACAGGGAGCAATGAGCAGTTCTTC.